This paragraph reports one T cell receptor (beta chain). Its target is unknown. This sample stems from a study of cytomegalovirus exposure and HLA in healthy donors. Between the trimmed V and J ends, which lost 4 bases and 2 bases, there was a span of 19 bases. The CDR3 length is 17 residues. Germline lookup yields CDR1 SGHRS and CDR2 YFSETQ. Study conclusions and caveats: The study put 160 or so TCR beta chains on its list as cytomegalovirus-associated.

Generated by immunoSEQ multiplex PCR, the TCRdb table keeps only in-frame clones and is missing some. In the table there are about 150,000 clones, around 93% of which are singletons. Material for sequencing was PBMCs. The chain links TRBV5-1 to TRBJ1-5; D may be TRBD1 (6 bases). The sequence was collected from a man aged 18 to 35 in good health and CMV-seropositive. The CDR3 loop reads CASSLRAGRGGNQPQHF. The CDR3 region has the DNA TGCGCCAGCAGCCTACGCGCCGGCAGGGGTGGCAATCAGCCCCAGCATTTT.